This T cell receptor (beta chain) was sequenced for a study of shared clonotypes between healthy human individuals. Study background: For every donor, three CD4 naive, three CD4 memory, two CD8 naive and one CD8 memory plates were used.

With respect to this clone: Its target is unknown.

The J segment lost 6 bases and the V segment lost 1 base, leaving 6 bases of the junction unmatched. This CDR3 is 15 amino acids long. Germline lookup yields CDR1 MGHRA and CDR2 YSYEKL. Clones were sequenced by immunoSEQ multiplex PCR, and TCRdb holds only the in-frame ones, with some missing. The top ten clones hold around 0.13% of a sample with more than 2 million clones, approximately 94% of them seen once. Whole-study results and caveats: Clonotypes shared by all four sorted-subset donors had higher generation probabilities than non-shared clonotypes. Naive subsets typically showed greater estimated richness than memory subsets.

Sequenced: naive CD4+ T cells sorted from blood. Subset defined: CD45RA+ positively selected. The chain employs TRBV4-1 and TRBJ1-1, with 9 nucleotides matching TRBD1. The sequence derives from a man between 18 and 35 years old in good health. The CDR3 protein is CASSQATGGRSEAFF. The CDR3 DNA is TGCGCCAGCAGCCAAGCGACAGGGGGACGGTCTGAAGCTTTCTTT.